This T cell receptor (beta chain) was sequenced in a study of a mutant IDH1 vaccine in newly diagnosed glioma. The protocol was immunoSEQ multiplex PCR, while the TCRdb copy is restricted to in-frame clones and leaves out a portion. The sample includes about 66,000 clones, roughly 68% of them seen just once. V was pared by 4 bases and J by 4 bases, with 5 bases of the junction left unmatched. This CDR3 spans 15 amino acids. Germline V gene data show CDR1 as SGHRS and CDR2 as YFSETQ. To note about this clone: Its matching antigen is unknown.

Stated time point: week 35, safety follow-up. Vaccination used 300 ug of mutant IDH1 20-mer peptide per dose, with topical imiquimod. The gene calls are TRBV5-1 and TRBJ2-1, with TRBD2 matching over 10 bases. This sequence was found in a middle-aged man with glioma. The sequences come from PBMCs, collected from a glioma patient whose treatment included an IDH1 peptide vaccine. The CDR3 sequence: CASSPSGSSYNEQFF. The CDR3 bases are TGCGCCAGCAGCCCTAGCGGGAGCAGTTACAATGAGCAGTTCTTC.